Following are 18 T cell receptor beta chains from one sample sequenced in a study of blood T cell repertoires in COVID-19. The data were produced by immunoSEQ multiplex PCR, yet TCRdb's version contains in-frame clones alone and is incomplete. The repertoire consists of about 390,000 clones, with about 86% occurring once and the leading ten covering approximately 9.3%. The sample consisted of PBMCs or T cells enriched from blood (not recorded which). The source is a woman between 50 and 59 years old who had recovered from COVID-19.

The CDR3 loop is CASSPTLGETEAFF. The DNA of the CDR3 is TGTGCCAGCTCACCCACTCTCGGGGAGACTGAAGCTTTCTTT. The chain employs TRBV18 and TRBJ1-1; D is unresolved. There are 14 residues in the CDR3. Germline CDR1 reads KGHSH; CDR2 reads LQKENI. V shed 3 bases and J shed 5 bases, with 13 bases lying between them.

The chain employs TRBV10-2 and TRBJ2-7; 8 bases align to TRBD2. V trimming: 8 bases; J trimming: 2 bases; junction bases outside the gene matches: 2. The CDR3 consists of 12 residues. The germline CDR1 and CDR2 sequences are WSHSY and SAAADI. The CDR3 loop is CASGAGAYEQYF. DNA for the CDR3: TGCGCCAGCGGAGCGGGAGCCTACGAGCAGTACTTC.

This clone was picked up one time. This sequence joins TRBV3-1 (or the pseudogene TRBV3-2) and TRBJ2-7; D is perhaps TRBD1 (6 bases). The ends were cut back, 6 bases at V and 2 bases at J, with 11 bases in the middle. The length of the CDR3 is 13 residues. CDR1 and CDR2 (germline): LGHDT, YNNKEL (reference sequence). The CDR3 bases are TGTGCCAGCAGGGACAGCCTTACCTACGAGCAGTACTTC. This sequence encodes CASRDSLTYEQYF.

The chain uses TRBV29-1 and TRBJ2-7; D ambiguous. The ends were cut back, 3 bases at V and 4 bases at J, with 10 bases in the middle. This CDR3 has 12 residues. In germline, CDR1 is SQVTM, CDR2 ANQGSEA. The CDR3 spells CSVDPLKYEQYF. The CDR3 DNA is TGCAGCGTTGATCCGCTAAAATACGAGCAGTACTTC.

This clone was seen a single time. J is TRBJ2-3 and V is TRBV11-3; 12 bases are shared with TRBD2. The CDR3 sequence is 15 residues long. J gave up 2 bases and V 6 bases, and 3 bases lay outside the gene matches. Germline CDR1 reads SGHNT; CDR2 reads YENEEA. The CDR3 loop is CASSLAGGPTDTQYF. The CDR3 DNA reads TGTGCCAGCAGTCTAGCGGGGGGGCCCACAGATACGCAGTATTTT.

The gene calls are TRBV6-5 and TRBJ2-5; 7 nucleotides agree with TRBD2. The CDR3 loop spans 15 amino acids. Germline trimming cut 2 bases from V and 6 bases from J; bases unmatched to any gene: 9. Germline V gene data show CDR1 as MNHEY and CDR2 as SVGAGI. CDR3 DNA: TGTGCCAGCAGTTACGTGGGAGGGGAGCTGCAGACCCAGTACTTC. Amino acids: CASSYVGGELQTQYF.

V usage is TRBV10-3 and J usage is TRBJ1-6; D unresolved. V shed 0 bases and J shed 7 bases, with 10 bases lying between them. The CDR3 covers 15 residues. Germline CDR1 and CDR2: ENHRY and SYGVKD. The CDR3 loop reads CAISESTRENSPLHF. Here the CDR3 DNA reads TGTGCCATCAGTGAGTCTACCCGGGAAAATTCACCCCTCCACTTT.

The table lists this clone with a few counts. V gene TRBV6-1 combines with J gene TRBJ1-5; TRBD1 is a possible D gene (5 bases). This CDR3 is 15 amino acids long. V dropped 1 base and J dropped 7 bases, with 14 bases sitting between them. Germline V gene lookup returns CDR1 MNHNS and CDR2 SASEGT. The CDR3 nucleotides are TGTGCCAGCAGTGAAGTTAGCAGGGCTGGGCAGCCCCAGCATTTT. Amino acid sequence: CASSEVSRAGQPQHF.

This chain uses TRBV9 with TRBJ2-3; D unclear. Trimming removed 3 bases from V and 1 base from J, with 12 bases in between. The CDR3 sequence is 15 residues long. Germline CDR1 is SGDLS and CDR2 is YYNGEE. The CDR3 region is CASSGGGFRTDTQYF. For the CDR3, the DNA is TGTGCCAGCAGCGGTGGCGGATTCCGCACAGATACGCAGTATTTT. Complete variable domain (other parts from reference TRBV9 and TRBJ2-3): DSGVTQTPKHLITATGQRVTLRCSPRSGDLSVYWYQQSLDQGLQFLIQYYNGEERAKGNILERFSAQQFPDLHSELNLSSLELGDSALYFCASSGGGFRTDTQYFGPGTRLTVL.

The CDR3 DNA reads as TGTGCCTGGATGGGAGCTAACTATGGCTACACCTTC. This gives the protein CAWMGANYGYTF. The V and J genes are TRBV30 and TRBJ1-2; no firm D call. Germline values: CDR1 GTSNPN, CDR2 SVGIG (reference sequence). This CDR3 is 12 amino acids long. V was shortened by 4 bases and J by 0 bases, with 6 bases between the two germline ends.

This clone came up once. The chain combines TRBV5-1 with TRBJ1-4; a weak D match, TRBD1 (5 bases). The CDR3 extends over 15 amino acids. CDR1 is SGHRS, CDR2 YFSETQ, per germline. With 4 bases removed from V and 3 bases from J, the gap between germline ends came to 13 bases. CDR3 sequence: CASSRKTAPNEKLFF. The DNA of the CDR3 is TGCGCCAGCAGCAGAAAGACAGCCCCTAATGAAAAACTGTTTTTT.

This clone was found a few times. The rearrangement joins TRBV5-8 to TRBJ1-1; D remains unclear. Trimming removed 1 base at V and 5 bases at J, with 9 bases between. The CDR3 covers 13 residues. Germline V gives CDR1 SGHTS, CDR2 YDEGEE. The CDR3 loop reads CASSLSPGTEAFF. As DNA, the CDR3 is TGTGCCAGCAGCTTGTCTCCCGGGACTGAAGCTTTCTTT.

The V gene is TRBV30, the J gene TRBJ1-3, with TRBD1 as a possible D gene (5 bases). Trimming left V 7 bases short and J 5 bases short, with 21 bases between. The length of the CDR3 is 15 residues. Germline V gene lookup returns CDR1 GTSNPN and CDR2 SVGIG (reference sequence). The CDR3 DNA is TGTGCCTCCTCCTCCAGGGCGGCAAGTCGAAACACCATATATTTT. Protein product: CASSSRAASRNTIYF. Supplemented by reference TRBV30 and TRBJ1-3, the full variable domain reads SQTIHQWPATLVQPVGSPLSLECTVEGTSNPNLYWYRQAAGRGLQLLFYSVGIGQISSEVPQNLSASRPQDRQFILSSKKLLLSDSGFYLCASSSRAASRNTIYFGEGSWLTVV.

The J gene is TRBJ1-2, the V gene TRBV5-6; 7 bases match TRBD1. V lost 0 bases and J lost 4; bases outside the gene matches: 3. From germline, CDR1 is SGHDT and CDR2 YYEEEE. The CDR3 is 14 residues long. The CDR3 protein is CASSLEGTAYGYTF. CDR3 in DNA: TGTGCCAGCAGCTTGGAAGGGACAGCCTATGGCTACACCTTC.

Only a few counts were recorded for this clone. The chain couples TRBV14 to TRBJ2-5, with 8 nucleotides matching TRBD2. V was pared by 3 bases and J by 0 bases, with 6 bases of the junction left unmatched. The CDR3 runs to 16 residues. CDR1 is SGHDN and CDR2 is FVKESK in the germline V gene. CDR3 in DNA: TGTGCCAGCAGCCACTGGAGCGGGGGTAACCAAGAGACCCAGTACTTC. Protein: CASSHWSGGNQETQYF.

The chain is built from TRBV27 and TRBJ2-3; TRBD1 is a possible D gene (5 bases). The CDR3 contains 16 residues. Trimming removed 1 base from V and 2 bases from J, with 13 bases in between. In germline, CDR1 is MNHEY, CDR2 SMNVEV (reference sequence). The CDR3 here is CASSLLYDSSTDTQYF. CDR3 sequence (DNA): TGTGCCAGCAGTTTATTGTATGACAGCTCCACAGATACGCAGTATTTT.

J is TRBJ1-1 and V is TRBV4-3, with D hard to call. Trimming took off 1 base at V and 3 bases at J, with 12 bases between the two ends. The CDR3 covers 15 residues. Germline lookup yields CDR1 LGHNA and CDR2 YSLEER. CDR3 amino acids: CASSQVRGGYTEAFF. As DNA, the CDR3 is TGCGCCAGCAGCCAAGTTCGAGGAGGGTACACTGAAGCTTTCTTT.

This CDR3 reads CASSQTEMNTEAFF. The CDR3, as DNA: TGTGCCAGCAGCCAAACGGAGATGAACACTGAAGCTTTCTTT. The V call is TRBV4-2, the J call TRBJ1-1, with D hard to call. CDR1 and CDR2 (germline): LGHNA, YNFKEQ. Trimming left V 2 bases short and J 0 bases short, with 7 bases between. The CDR3 loop spans 14 amino acids.